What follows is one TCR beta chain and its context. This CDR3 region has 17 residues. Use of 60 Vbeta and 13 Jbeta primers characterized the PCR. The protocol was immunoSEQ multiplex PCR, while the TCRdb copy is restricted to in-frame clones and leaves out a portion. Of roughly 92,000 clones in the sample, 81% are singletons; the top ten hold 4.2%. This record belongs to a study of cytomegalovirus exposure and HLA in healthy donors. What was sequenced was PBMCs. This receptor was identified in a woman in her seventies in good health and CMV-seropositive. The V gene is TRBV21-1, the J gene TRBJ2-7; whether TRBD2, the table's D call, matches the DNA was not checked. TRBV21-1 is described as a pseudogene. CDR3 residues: CASSKGEEGTRTLEQYF. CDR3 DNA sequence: TGTGCCAGCAGCAAAGGGGAGGAAGGGACCCGTACCCTCGAGCAGTACTTC.